The next 30 T cell receptor beta chains were all read from a single sample in a study of CD8+CD57+ T cells in acquired aplastic anemia (dated by TCRdb to the late 2010s). TCRdb records Illumina HiSeq 2000 as the sequencer. Profiling of TCR beta VDJ combinations and CDR3 sequences used genomic DNA as the template. TCRdb reran the public reads through fastp at Q25 and MiXCR, keeping productive beta chains. Each entry merges the rows of one CDR3 protein and shows their most common DNA and genes. Within this sample are more than 45,000 distinct CDR3 sequences, with around 73% of them counted one time only. The ten largest clones represent 30% to 40% of the sample. Sequenced sample: sorted CD4+, CD8+, or CD8+CD57+ T cells (not recorded which) from PBMCs. These receptors originate from a human donor in good health, serving as a control.

V is TRBV11-3 and J is TRBJ1-5, with TRBD1 matching 8 bases. In germline, CDR1 is SGHNT, CDR2 YENEEA. CDR3 size: 14 residues. Trimming cost V 5 bases and J 7 bases; bases outside gene matches: 7. In DNA form, the CDR3 reads TGTGCCAGCAGCCCGGCGGACAGGGTCCAGCCCCAGCATTTT. Translated, it gives CASSPADRVQPQHF.

J is TRBJ2-1 and V is TRBV19, with 10 bases identical to TRBD2. Germline V gene lookup returns CDR1 LNHDA and CDR2 SQIVND (reference sequence). V was pared by 1 base and J by 4 bases, with 7 bases of the junction left unmatched. The CDR3 extends over 17 amino acids. The CDR3 nucleotides are TGTGCCAGTAGTATAGGGGCTAGCGGGGGCCTTTACAATGAGCAGTTCTTC. Protein: CASSIGASGGLYNEQFF.

This chain connects TRBV25-1 to TRBJ2-7, with 12 positions matching TRBD2. This CDR3 region has 16 residues. V trimming: 4 bases; J trimming: 4 bases; junction bases outside the gene matches: 8. Germline CDR1 and CDR2: MGHDK and SYGVNS. CDR3 sequence reads: CASSGRLAGEAYEQYF. In nucleotides, the CDR3 is TGTGCCAGCAGTGGGCGACTAGCGGGAGAGGCGTACGAGCAGTACTTC.

The chain has TRBV12-3 or TRBV12-4 and TRBJ1-1; D gene uncertain. The V and J ends lost 3 bases and 8 bases respectively, with 10 bases between them. The CDR3 consists of 12 residues. The DNA for the CDR3 is TGTGCCAGCAGTTTCTTCGGGCAAGAAGCTTTCTTT. It codes for CASSFFGQEAFF.

V and J are TRBV4-2 and TRBJ2-1; 9 bases are a match to TRBD2. The CDR3 has 16 amino acids. CDR1 and CDR2 (germline): LGHNA, YNFKEQ. With 0 bases clipped from V and 4 bases from J, the junction kept 4 bases outside the gene matches. CDR3 sequence (DNA): TGTGCCAGCAGCCAAGATCCCACTAGCGGGTACAATGAGCAGTTCTTC. This gives the protein CASSQDPTSGYNEQFF.

This clonotype was counted only a few times. The rearrangement uses TRBV2 and TRBJ1-6, with 7 nucleotides matching TRBD1. This CDR3 comprises 12 residues. The V segment lost 9 bases and the J segment 7 bases; nucleotides outside the gene matches: 3. In germline, CDR1 is SNHLY, CDR2 FYNNEI. CDR3 sequence: CASTTGNSPLHF. The CDR3 DNA sequence: TGTGCCAGTACGACAGGGAATTCACCCCTCCACTTT.

This clonotype came up a few times. This rearrangement joins TRBV20-1 to TRBJ2-7; 7 bases line up with TRBD2. Trimming at V came to 1 base and at J to 7 bases, leaving 1 base not matched to a gene. The germline CDR1 and CDR2 sequences are DFQATT and SNEGSKA (reference sequence). The CDR3 has 11 amino acids. The CDR3 DNA sequence: TGCAGTGCTAGAGCAGCGGGGGAGCAGTACTTC. Translating gives CSARAAGEQYF.

This clonotype was recorded a few times. This CDR3 reads CASSLGVVYNEQFF. The CDR3 DNA reads as TGTGCCAGCAGTTTGGGAGTTGTATACAATGAGCAGTTCTTC. This sequence joins TRBV27 and TRBJ2-1; possible D gene TRBD2, 5 bases. The CDR3 spans 14 residues. CDR1 and CDR2 (germline): MNHEY, SMNVEV (reference sequence). V lost 3 bases and J 4 bases, leaving 10 bases between the germline ends.

This clonotype was seen just once. The chain joins TRBV12-3 or TRBV12-4 to TRBJ1-2; 12 bases line up with TRBD1. Trimming at V came to 6 bases and at J to 7 bases, leaving 6 bases not matched to a gene. The CDR3 runs 14 residues. Written as DNA, the CDR3 is TGTGCCAGCAGGGGACAGGGGGCGGACGGTGGCTACACCTTC. Its protein is CASRGQGADGGYTF.

This clonotype occurred many times. This chain links TRBV27 with TRBJ2-1; TRBD1 aligns across 9 bases. The V and J ends lost 5 bases and 10 bases, in that order; junction bases with no gene match: 12. The CDR3 is 15 residues long. Germline-derived CDR1 and CDR2 are MNHEY and SMNVEV (reference sequence). Written as DNA, the CDR3 is TGTGCCAGCAGTACATATGGACAGGGGACAGTCGAGCAGTTCTTC. Amino acids: CASSTYGQGTVEQFF.

This clonotype appeared many times. The chain combines TRBV11-2 with TRBJ1-2; D gene ambiguous. This CDR3 is built from 18 residues. In germline, CDR1 is SGHAT, CDR2 FQNNGV. V gave up 0 bases and J gave up 0 bases, with 17 bases separating them. Here the CDR3 reads CASSLDSGSPRPNYGYTF. The CDR3 nucleotides are TGTGCCAGCAGCTTAGATTCGGGCAGCCCCCGACCTAACTATGGCTACACCTTC.

This clonotype was detected only once. The CDR3 DNA reads as TGTGCCAGCAGCTCCTCGGGACAGGGTTTTTACAATGAGCAGTTCTTC. Amino acid sequence: CASSSSGQGFYNEQFF. This chain uses TRBV7-3 with TRBJ2-1; 9 nucleotides align to TRBD1. Germline V lookup: CDR1 SGHTA, CDR2 FQGTGA. The CDR3 runs to 16 residues. Trimming took 4 bases from V and 4 from J; bases not matched to a gene: 8.

The V gene is TRBV7-9, the J gene TRBJ1-6; 9 positions agree with TRBD1. CDR1 is SEHNR and CDR2 is FQNEAQ in the germline V gene (reference sequence). This CDR3 has 15 amino acids. The V segment lost 4 bases and the J segment 7 bases; nucleotides outside the gene matches: 5. The CDR3 spells CASSSAQGANSPLHF. Here the CDR3 DNA reads TGTGCCAGCAGCTCCGCACAGGGGGCGAATTCACCCCTCCACTTT.

The chain carries TRBV2 and TRBJ2-3; D is unresolved. Germline values: CDR1 SNHLY, CDR2 FYNNEI. The ends were cut back, 6 bases at V and 3 bases at J, with 7 bases in the middle. There are 12 residues in the CDR3. The CDR3 reads CASRPRTDTQYF. CDR3 sequence (DNA): TGTGCCAGCAGGCCCAGGACAGATACGCAGTATTTT.

V and J are TRBV20-1 and TRBJ2-3, with a possible D match to TRBD2 (5 bases). Looked up from germline, CDR1 is DFQATT and CDR2 is SNEGSKA (reference sequence). This CDR3 has 12 amino acids. V lost 3 bases and J 3 bases, leaving 7 bases between the germline ends. The CDR3 protein is CSARWETDTQYF. Written as DNA, the CDR3 is TGCAGTGCTAGGTGGGAGACAGATACGCAGTATTTT.

Sample share makes this clonotype medium-sized. The chain links TRBV7-9 to TRBJ1-5; tentative D call: TRBD1 (6 bases). Between the trimmed V and J ends, which lost 4 bases and 6 bases, there was a span of 10 bases. Per germline, CDR1 SEHNR and CDR2 FQNEAQ (reference sequence). The CDR3 is 13 residues long. This CDR3 is CASSSSGVQPQHF. The CDR3, as DNA: TGTGCCAGCAGCTCGTCAGGGGTTCAGCCCCAGCATTTT.

This clonotype was seen a handful of times. The CDR3 sequence is CASSSRVSYETQYF. CDR3 coding DNA: TGTGCCAGCAGCTCTCGGGTCTCCTATGAGACCCAGTACTTC. The chain employs TRBV12-3 or TRBV12-4 and TRBJ2-5; D ambiguous. The V end lost 6 bases, the J end lost 5 bases, and 16 bases lay between the germline ends. This CDR3 spans 14 amino acids.

The V call is TRBV7-6, the J call TRBJ1-4; D is uncertain. CDR3 length equals 12 residues. Germline values: CDR1 SGHVS, CDR2 FNYEAQ. Trimming removed 3 bases from V and 8 bases from J, with 7 bases in between. The CDR3 here is CASSLVYEKLFF. CDR3 DNA: TGTGCCAGCAGCTTGGTGTACGAAAAACTGTTTTTT. Based on the CDR3 plus reference TRBV7-6 and TRBJ1-4, the full variable domain is GAGVSQSPRYKVTKRGQDVALRCDPISGHVSLYWYRQALGQGPEFLTYFNYEAQQDKSGLPNDRFSAERPEGSISTLTIQRTEQRDSAMYRCASSLVYEKLFFGSGTQLSVL.

Written as DNA, the CDR3 is TGTGCCAGCAGTGAAGCGACGGGACAGGCATACGAGCAGTACTTC. This encodes CASSEATGQAYEQYF. This chain joins TRBV25-1 and TRBJ2-5; 8 bases line up with TRBD1. The J call is uncertain, as TRBJ2-7 better fits the DNA end. Germline V lookup: CDR1 MGHDK, CDR2 SYGVNS. The CDR3 consists of 15 residues.

The J gene is TRBJ2-1, the V gene TRBV11-2, with unresolved D. With 1 base removed from V and 2 bases from J, the gap between germline ends came to 12 bases. The CDR3 consists of 16 residues. The germline gives CDR1 SGHAT, CDR2 FQNNGV. The CDR3 DNA reads TGTGCCAGCAGCTTAGTCGTACAGCTCCCCTACAATGAGCAGTTCTTC. Amino acid sequence: CASSLVVQLPYNEQFF.

Ten or more counts support this clonotype. V usage is TRBV29-1 and J usage is TRBJ2-1, with 11 nucleotides matching TRBD1. CDR3 length: 15 amino acids. The germline gives CDR1 SQVTM, CDR2 ANQGSEA. V was pared by 4 bases and J by 4 bases, with 6 bases of the junction left unmatched. The CDR3 DNA reads as TGCAGCGTTGTTCGGACAGGGGGCGCTTACAATGAGCAGTTCTTC. Translation: CSVVRTGGAYNEQFF.

The chain uses TRBV11-3 and TRBJ2-5; D is unclear. This CDR3 is 11 amino acids long. Trimming removed 6 bases at V and 7 bases at J, with 9 bases between. The V gene's germline CDR1 is SGHNT and CDR2 YENEEA. CDR3 region: CASSRVGTQYF. In nucleotides, the CDR3 is TGTGCCAGCAGTCGGGTCGGGACCCAGTACTTC.

The gene calls are TRBV5-1 and TRBJ2-7; unclear D gene. The V and J ends lost 0 bases and 3 bases respectively, with 10 bases between them. This CDR3 is built from 14 residues. From germline, CDR1 is SGHRS and CDR2 YFSETQ. The CDR3 nucleotides read TGCGCCAGCAGCTTGGGAGACTTCGGCTACGAGCAGTACTTC. Translated, it gives CASSLGDFGYEQYF.

The DNA for the CDR3 is TGTGCCAGCAGCGCACGGGGGTCCGTTAACACCGGGGAGCTGTTTTTT. It is translated as CASSARGSVNTGELFF. The rearrangement joins TRBV11-1 to TRBJ2-2; D is possibly TRBD2 (6 bases). Trimming stripped 5 bases from V and 2 bases from J, with 15 bases between. The length of the CDR3 is 16 residues. CDR1 SGHAT and CDR2 FQDESV come from the germline V gene (reference sequence).

This clonotype came up many times. Written as DNA, the CDR3 is TGTGCCAGCAGCTTAGCGCGGGCTAGCGGGACTCTCCCCATCTACGAGCAGTACTTC. It encodes CASSLARASGTLPIYEQYF. J is TRBJ2-7 and V is TRBV7-2, with TRBD2 matching 9 bases. Per germline, CDR1 SGHTA and CDR2 FQGNSA. V was clipped by 0 bases and J by 3 bases; unmatched bases: 15. The CDR3 has 19 amino acids.

This chain connects TRBV7-9 to TRBJ1-2, with no clear D. Trimming left V 2 bases short and J 8 bases short, with 9 bases between. CDR3 length equals 12 residues. Per the germline V gene, CDR1 is SEHNR and CDR2 is FQNEAQ (reference sequence). The CDR3 nucleotides read TGTGCCAGCAGCTTACAAGAACGAGGCTACACCTTC. Protein sequence: CASSLQERGYTF.

The V gene is TRBV19, the J gene TRBJ1-6; tentatively, D is TRBD1 (6 bases). CDR1 and CDR2 from the germline V gene are LNHDA and SQIVND (reference sequence). Trimming took 5 bases from V and 0 from J, leaving 14 bases between them. The CDR3 is 17 amino acids. The chain's CDR3 is CASSGTGPSSYNSPLHF. In DNA, the CDR3 is TGTGCCAGTAGTGGTACAGGGCCTAGCTCCTATAATTCACCCCTCCACTTT.

The J gene is TRBJ1-2, the V gene TRBV9, with D possibly being TRBD1 (6 bases). Trimming left V 3 bases short and J 6 bases short, with 12 bases between. Germline V CDR1 and CDR2: SGDLS, YYNGEE. The CDR3 sequence is 13 residues long. The CDR3 loop reads CASSGGTFDGYTF. For the CDR3, the DNA is TGTGCCAGCAGCGGCGGGACATTCGATGGCTACACCTTC.

V and J are TRBV7-6 and TRBJ1-2; perhaps TRBD1 as D (6 bases). V was shortened by 4 bases and J by 3 bases, with 12 bases between the two germline ends. From germline, CDR1 is SGHVS and CDR2 FNYEAQ. This CDR3 region has 14 residues. CDR3 nucleotides: TGTGCCAGCAGCTGGGGGTCAGGGGACTATGGCTACACCTTC. It encodes CASSWGSGDYGYTF.

V is TRBV19 and J is TRBJ2-7; no clear D. Trimming stripped 3 bases from V and 2 bases from J, with 8 bases between. Germline V gene lookup returns CDR1 LNHDA and CDR2 SQIVND (reference sequence). This CDR3 contains 13 residues. The DNA for the CDR3 is TGTGCCAGTAGTATCGCAGCCACCTACGAGCAGTACTTC. It yields the protein CASSIAATYEQYF.